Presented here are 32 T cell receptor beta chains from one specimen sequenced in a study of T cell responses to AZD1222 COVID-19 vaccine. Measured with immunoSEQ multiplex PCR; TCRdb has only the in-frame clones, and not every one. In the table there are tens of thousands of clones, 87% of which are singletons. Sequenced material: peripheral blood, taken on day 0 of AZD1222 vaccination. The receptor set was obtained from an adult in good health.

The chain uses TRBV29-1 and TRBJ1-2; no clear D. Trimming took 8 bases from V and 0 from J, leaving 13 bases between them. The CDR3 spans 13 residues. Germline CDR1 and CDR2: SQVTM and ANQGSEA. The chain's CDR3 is CSLGNPANYGYTF. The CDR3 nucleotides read TGCAGCCTGGGCAACCCAGCTAACTATGGCTACACCTTC.

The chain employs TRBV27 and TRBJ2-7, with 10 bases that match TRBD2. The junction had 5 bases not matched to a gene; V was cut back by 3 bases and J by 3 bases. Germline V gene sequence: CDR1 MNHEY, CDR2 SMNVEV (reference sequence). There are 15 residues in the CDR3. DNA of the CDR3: TGTGCCAGCAGTTTCGGACTAGCGGCCCTCTACGAGCAGTACTTC. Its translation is CASSFGLAALYEQYF.

Here the CDR3 reads CASSLVQEGPQHF. CDR3 nucleotides: TGTGCCAGCAGCTTAGTACAGGAAGGGCCCCAGCATTTT. The chain combines TRBV7-2 with TRBJ1-5, with a weak D call TRBD1 (5 bases). Germline V CDR1 and CDR2: SGHTA, FQGNSA. V was cut by 1 base and J by 9 bases, with 10 bases left in between. The length of the CDR3 is 13 residues.

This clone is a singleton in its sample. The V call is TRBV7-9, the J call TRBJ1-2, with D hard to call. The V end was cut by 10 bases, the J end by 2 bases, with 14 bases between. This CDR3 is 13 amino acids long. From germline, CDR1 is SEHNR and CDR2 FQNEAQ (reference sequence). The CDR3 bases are TGTGCCACCCAGAGGGAGGACAACTATGGCTACACCTTC. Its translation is CATQREDNYGYTF.

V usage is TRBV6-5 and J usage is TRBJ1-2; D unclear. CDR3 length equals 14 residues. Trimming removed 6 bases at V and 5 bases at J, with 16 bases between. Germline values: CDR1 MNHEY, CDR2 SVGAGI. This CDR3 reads CASRREQSSYGYTF. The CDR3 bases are TGTGCCAGCAGGAGGGAACAGAGCTCGTATGGCTACACCTTC.

In nucleotides, the CDR3 is TGTGCCAGCAGCTTTTGGGACCGCCCCAACTATGGCTACACCTTC. The encoded protein is CASSFWDRPNYGYTF. The rearrangement joins TRBV5-4 to TRBJ1-2, with D possibly matching TRBD1 (5 bases). CDR1 and CDR2 (germline): SGHNT, YYREEE (reference sequence). Deletions cut 2 bases from V and 2 bases from J, with 13 bases between. The CDR3 extends over 15 amino acids.

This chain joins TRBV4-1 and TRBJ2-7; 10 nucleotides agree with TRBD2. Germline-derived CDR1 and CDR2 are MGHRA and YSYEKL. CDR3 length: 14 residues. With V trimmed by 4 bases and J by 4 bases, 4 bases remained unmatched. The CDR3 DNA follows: TGCGCCAGCAGCCGGGGACTAGCGAGGTACGAGCAGTACTTC. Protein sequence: CASSRGLARYEQYF.

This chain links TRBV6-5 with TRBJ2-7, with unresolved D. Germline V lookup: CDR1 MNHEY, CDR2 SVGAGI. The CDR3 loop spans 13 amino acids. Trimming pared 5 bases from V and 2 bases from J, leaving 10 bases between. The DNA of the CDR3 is TGTGCCAGCAGTAATCCGTATACCTACGAGCAGTACTTC. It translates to CASSNPYTYEQYF.

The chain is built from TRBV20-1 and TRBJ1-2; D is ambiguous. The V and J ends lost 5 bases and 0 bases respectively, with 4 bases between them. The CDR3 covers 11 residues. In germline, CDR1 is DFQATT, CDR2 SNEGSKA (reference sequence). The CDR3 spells CSAGPNYGYTF. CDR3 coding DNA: TGCAGTGCTGGGCCTAACTATGGCTACACCTTC.

The DNA for the CDR3 is TGCAGCGTCCGCGGACTAGCGGGAGTCGGGGAGCTGTTTTTT. This codes for CSVRGLAGVGELFF. The chain has TRBV29-1 and TRBJ2-2, with 13 nucleotides matching TRBD2. Per germline, CDR1 SQVTM and CDR2 ANQGSEA. This CDR3 is 14 amino acids long. The trim removed 6 bases at V and 7 bases at J, leaving 5 bases unmatched.

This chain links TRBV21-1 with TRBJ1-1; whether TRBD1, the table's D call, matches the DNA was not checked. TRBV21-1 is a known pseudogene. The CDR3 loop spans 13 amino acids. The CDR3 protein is CASSRDRVTEAFF. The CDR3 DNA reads TGTGCCAGCAGCCGGGACAGGGTCACTGAAGCTTTCTTT.

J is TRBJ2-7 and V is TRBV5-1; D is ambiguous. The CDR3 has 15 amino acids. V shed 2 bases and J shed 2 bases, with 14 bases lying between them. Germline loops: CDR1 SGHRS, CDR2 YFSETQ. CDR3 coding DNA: TGCGCCAGCAGCTTCACCCCAGGTACTCCCTACGAGCAGTACTTC. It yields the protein CASSFTPGTPYEQYF.

CDR3 region: CASSQQGARTEAFF. CDR3 coding DNA: TGTGCCAGCAGCCAACAGGGGGCCCGCACTGAAGCTTTCTTT. This chain connects TRBV3-1 (or the pseudogene TRBV3-2) to TRBJ1-1; the match to TRBD1 covers 8 bases. The junction had 3 bases not matched to a gene; V was cut back by 2 bases and J by 4 bases. Looked up from germline, CDR1 is LGHDT and CDR2 is YNNKEL (reference sequence). This CDR3 comprises 14 residues.

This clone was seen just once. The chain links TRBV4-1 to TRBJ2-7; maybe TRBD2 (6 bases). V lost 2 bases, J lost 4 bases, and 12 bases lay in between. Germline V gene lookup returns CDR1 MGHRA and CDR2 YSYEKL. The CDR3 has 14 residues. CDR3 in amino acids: CASSQPGGVYEQYF. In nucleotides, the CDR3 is TGCGCCAGCAGCCAACCCGGCGGGGTTTACGAGCAGTACTTC.

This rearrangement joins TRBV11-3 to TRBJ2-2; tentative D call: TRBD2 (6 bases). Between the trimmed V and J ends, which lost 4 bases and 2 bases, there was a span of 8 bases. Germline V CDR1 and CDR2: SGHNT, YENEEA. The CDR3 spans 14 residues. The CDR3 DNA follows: TGTGCCAGCAGCTCCGGGACTAACACCGGGGAGCTGTTTTTT. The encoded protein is CASSSGTNTGELFF.

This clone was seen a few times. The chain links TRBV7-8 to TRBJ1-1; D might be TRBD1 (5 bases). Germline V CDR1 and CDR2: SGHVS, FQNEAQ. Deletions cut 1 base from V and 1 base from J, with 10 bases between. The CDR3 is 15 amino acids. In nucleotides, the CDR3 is TGTGCCAGCAGCTTAGTTGACAGATCGAACACTGAAGCTTTCTTT. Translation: CASSLVDRSNTEAFF. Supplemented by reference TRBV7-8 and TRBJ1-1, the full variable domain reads GAGVSQSPRYKVAKRGQDVALRCDPISGHVSLFWYQQALGQGPEFLTYFQNEAQLDKSGLPSDRFFAERPEGSVSTLKIQRTQQEDSAVYLCASSLVDRSNTEAFFGQGTRLTVV.

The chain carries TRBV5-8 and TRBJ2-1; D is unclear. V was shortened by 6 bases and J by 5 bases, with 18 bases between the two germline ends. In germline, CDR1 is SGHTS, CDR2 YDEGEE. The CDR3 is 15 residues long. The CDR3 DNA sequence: TGTGCCAGCAATCCTCAAGGGTACCCTGACAATGAGCAGTTCTTC. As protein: CASNPQGYPDNEQFF. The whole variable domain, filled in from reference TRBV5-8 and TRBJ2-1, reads EAGVTQSPTHLIKTRGQQATLRCSPISGHTSVYWYQQALGLGLQFLLWYDEGEERNRGNFPPRFSGRQFPNYSSELNVNALELEDSALYLCASNPQGYPDNEQFFGPGTRLTVL.

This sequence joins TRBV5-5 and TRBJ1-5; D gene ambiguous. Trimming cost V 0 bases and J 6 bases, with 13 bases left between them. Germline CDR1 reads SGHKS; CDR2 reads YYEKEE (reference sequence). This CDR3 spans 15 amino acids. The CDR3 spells CASSLGPLSGQPQHF. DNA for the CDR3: TGTGCCAGCAGCTTGGGCCCCTTATCGGGTCAGCCCCAGCATTTT.

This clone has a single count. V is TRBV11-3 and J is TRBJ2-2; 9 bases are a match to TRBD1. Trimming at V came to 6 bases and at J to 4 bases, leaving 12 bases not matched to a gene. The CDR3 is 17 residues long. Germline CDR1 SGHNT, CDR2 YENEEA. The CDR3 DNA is TGTGCCAGCAGGGGAACGACTCCGGGACAGGGCACCGGGGAGCTGTTTTTT. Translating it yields CASRGTTPGQGTGELFF.

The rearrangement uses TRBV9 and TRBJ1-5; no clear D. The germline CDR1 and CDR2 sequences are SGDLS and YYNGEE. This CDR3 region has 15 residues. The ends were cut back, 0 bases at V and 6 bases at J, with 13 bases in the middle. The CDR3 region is CASSVGGSEVQPQHF. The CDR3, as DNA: TGTGCCAGCAGCGTAGGCGGGAGTGAGGTTCAGCCCCAGCATTTT.

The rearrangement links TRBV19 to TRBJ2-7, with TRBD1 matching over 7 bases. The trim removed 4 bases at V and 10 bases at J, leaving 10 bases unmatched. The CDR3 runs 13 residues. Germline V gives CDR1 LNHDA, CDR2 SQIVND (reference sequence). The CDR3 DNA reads TGTGCCAGTAGTACCGACAGGGCGTCAGGACAGTACTTC. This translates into CASSTDRASGQYF.

This CDR3 reads CASSSRTGTNYGYTF. CDR3 sequence (DNA): TGTGCCAGCAGTTCCCGGACTGGGACTAACTATGGCTACACCTTC. The V gene is TRBV28, the J gene TRBJ1-2, with D hard to call. The germline V gene has CDR1 MDHEN and CDR2 SYDVKM. V gave up 4 bases and J gave up 0 bases, with 12 bases separating them. The CDR3 spans 15 residues.

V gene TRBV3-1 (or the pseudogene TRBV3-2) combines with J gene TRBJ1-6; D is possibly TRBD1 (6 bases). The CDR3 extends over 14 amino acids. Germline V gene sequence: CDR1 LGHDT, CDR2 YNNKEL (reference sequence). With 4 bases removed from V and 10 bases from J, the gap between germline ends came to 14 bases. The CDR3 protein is CASSLQGLLSPLHF. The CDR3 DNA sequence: TGTGCCAGCAGCCTACAGGGACTTCTCTCACCCCTCCACTTT.

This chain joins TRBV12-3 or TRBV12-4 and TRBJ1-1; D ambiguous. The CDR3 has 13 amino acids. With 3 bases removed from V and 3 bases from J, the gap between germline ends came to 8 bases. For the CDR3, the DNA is TGTGCCAGCAGTTTTAAACATTACACTGAAGCTTTCTTT. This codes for CASSFKHYTEAFF.

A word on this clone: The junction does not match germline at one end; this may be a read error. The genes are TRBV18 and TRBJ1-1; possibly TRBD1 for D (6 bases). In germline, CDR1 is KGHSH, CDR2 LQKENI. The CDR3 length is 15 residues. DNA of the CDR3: TGTGCCAGCTCCCCACTAGACGACGTAGCGGGGGCGGCTTTCTTT. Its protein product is CASSPLDDVAGAAFF.

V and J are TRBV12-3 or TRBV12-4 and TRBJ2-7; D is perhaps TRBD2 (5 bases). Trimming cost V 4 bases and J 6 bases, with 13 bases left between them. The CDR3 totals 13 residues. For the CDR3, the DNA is TGTGCCAGCAGTTCCTTGGTTGGAGGCGAGCAGTACTTC. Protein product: CASSSLVGGEQYF.

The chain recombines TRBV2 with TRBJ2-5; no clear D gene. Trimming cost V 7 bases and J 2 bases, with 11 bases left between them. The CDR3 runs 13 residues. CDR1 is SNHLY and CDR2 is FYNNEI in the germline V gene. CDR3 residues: CASILDDQETQYF. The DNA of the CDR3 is TGTGCCAGCATTCTCGACGATCAAGAGACCCAGTACTTC.

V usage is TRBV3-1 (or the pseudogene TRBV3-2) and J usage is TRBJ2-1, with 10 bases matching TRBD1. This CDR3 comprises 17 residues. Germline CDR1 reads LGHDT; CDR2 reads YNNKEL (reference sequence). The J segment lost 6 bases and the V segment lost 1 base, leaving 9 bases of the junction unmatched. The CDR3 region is CASSQADRGAISNEQFF. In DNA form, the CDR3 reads TGTGCCAGCAGCCAAGCGGACAGGGGGGCAATAAGCAATGAGCAGTTCTTC.

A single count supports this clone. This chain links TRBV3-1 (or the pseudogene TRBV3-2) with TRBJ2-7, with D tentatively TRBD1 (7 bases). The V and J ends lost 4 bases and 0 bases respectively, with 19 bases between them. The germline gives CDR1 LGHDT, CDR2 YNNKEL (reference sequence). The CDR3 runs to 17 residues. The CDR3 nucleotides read TGTGCCAGCAGCCGTTCGCCCGCAGGGGGGAGCTCCTACGAGCAGTACTTC. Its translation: CASSRSPAGGSSYEQYF.

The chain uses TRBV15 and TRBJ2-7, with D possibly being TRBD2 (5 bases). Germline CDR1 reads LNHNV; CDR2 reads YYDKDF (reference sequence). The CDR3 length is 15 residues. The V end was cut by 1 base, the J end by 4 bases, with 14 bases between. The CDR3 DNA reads TGTGCCACCAGCAGAGTCGGTGGGTCGGGGTACGAGCAGTACTTC. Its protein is CATSRVGGSGYEQYF.

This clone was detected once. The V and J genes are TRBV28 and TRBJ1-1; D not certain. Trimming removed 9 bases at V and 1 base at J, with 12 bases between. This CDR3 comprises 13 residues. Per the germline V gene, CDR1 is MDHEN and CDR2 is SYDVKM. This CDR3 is CASLGGPNTEAFF. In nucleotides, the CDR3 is TGTGCCAGTCTGGGAGGGCCGAACACTGAAGCTTTCTTT.

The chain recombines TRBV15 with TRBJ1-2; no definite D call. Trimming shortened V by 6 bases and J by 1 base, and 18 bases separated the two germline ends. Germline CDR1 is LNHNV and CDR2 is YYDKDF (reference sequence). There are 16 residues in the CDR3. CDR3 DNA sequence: TGTGCCACCAGGGGATCGCGGGGAACGTATAACTATGGCTACACCTTC. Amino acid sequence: CATRGSRGTYNYGYTF.